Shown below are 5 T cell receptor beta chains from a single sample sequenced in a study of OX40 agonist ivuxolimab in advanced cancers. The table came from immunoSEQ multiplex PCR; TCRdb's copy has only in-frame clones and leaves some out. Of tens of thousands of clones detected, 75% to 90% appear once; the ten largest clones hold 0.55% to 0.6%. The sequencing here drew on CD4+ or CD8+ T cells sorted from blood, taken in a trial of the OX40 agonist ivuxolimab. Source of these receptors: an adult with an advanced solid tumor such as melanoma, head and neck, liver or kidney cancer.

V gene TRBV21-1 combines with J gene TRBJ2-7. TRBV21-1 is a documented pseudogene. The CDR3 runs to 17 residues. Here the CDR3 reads CASSACRQTIPGNEQYF. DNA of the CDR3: TGTGCCAGCAGCGCCTGCCGACAGACCATCCCGGGGAACGAGCAGTACTTC.

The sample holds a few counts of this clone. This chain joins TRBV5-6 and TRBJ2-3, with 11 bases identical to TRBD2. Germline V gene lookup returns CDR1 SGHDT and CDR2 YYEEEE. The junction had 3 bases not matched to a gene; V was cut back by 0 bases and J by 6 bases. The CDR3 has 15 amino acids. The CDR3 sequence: CASSLGASGRDTQYF. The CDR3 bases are TGTGCCAGCAGCTTGGGGGCTAGCGGGAGGGATACGCAGTATTTT.

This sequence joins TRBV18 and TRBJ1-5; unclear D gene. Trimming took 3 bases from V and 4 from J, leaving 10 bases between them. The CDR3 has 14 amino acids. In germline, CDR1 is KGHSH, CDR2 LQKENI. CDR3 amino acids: CASSPTDQNQPQHF. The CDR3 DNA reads TGTGCCAGCTCACCGACCGACCAGAATCAGCCCCAGCATTTT.

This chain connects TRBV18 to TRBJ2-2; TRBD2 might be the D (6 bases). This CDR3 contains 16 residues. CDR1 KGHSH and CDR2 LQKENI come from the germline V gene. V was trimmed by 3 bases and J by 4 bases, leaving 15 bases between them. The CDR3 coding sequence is TGTGCCAGCTCACCCCAAGGTGCGGGAACCACCGGGGAGCTGTTTTTT. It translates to CASSPQGAGTTGELFF.

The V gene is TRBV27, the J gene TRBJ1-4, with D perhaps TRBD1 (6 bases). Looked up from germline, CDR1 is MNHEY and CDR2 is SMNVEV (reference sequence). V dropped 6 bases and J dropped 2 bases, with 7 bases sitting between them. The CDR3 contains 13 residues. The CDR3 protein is CASRTGTNEKLFF. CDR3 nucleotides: TGTGCCAGCAGGACAGGTACTAATGAAAAACTGTTTTTT.